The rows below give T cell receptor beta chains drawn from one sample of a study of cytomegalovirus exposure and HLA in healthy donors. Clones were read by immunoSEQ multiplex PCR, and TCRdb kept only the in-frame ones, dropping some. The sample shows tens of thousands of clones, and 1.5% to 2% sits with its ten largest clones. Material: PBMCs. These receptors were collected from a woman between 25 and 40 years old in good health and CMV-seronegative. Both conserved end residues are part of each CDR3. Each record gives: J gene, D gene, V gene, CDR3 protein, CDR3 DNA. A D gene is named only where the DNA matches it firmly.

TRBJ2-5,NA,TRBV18,CASSQAAETQYF,TGTGCCAGCTCACAAGCGGCAGAGACCCAGTACTTC
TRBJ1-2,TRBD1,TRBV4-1,CASSQGHRGQAVPGYTF,TGCGCCAGCAGCCAAGGCCACAGGGGGCAGGCCGTGCCTGGCTACACCTTC
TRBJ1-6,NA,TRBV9,CASSALTQEYNSPLHF,TGTGCCAGCAGCGCCCTTACACAGGAATATAATTCACCCCTCCACTTT
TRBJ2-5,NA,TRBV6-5,CASTVSGTSETQYF,TGTGCCAGCACCGTCTCAGGGACTTCAGAGACCCAGTACTTC
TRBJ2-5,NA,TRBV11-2,CASSLTGEDTQETQYF,TGTGCCAGCAGCCTGACGGGGGAGGACACCCAAGAGACCCAGTACTTC
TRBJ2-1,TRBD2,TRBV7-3,CASSFSGPENEQFF,TGTGCCAGCAGCTTTAGCGGGCCTGAGAATGAGCAGTTCTTC
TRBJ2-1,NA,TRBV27,CASRLKGGRAGGEQFF,TGTGCCAGCCGGCTAAAGGGGGGGAGGGCCGGAGGGGAGCAGTTCTTC
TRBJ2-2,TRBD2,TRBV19,CASSTLGLAPNTGELFF,TGTGCCAGTAGTACGCTCGGACTAGCCCCGAACACCGGGGAGCTGTTTTTT
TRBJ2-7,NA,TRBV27,CASGISVSYEQYF,TGTGCCAGCGGGATTAGCGTATCTTACGAGCAGTACTTC
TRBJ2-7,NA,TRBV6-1,CASSLEISYEQYF,TGTGCCAGCAGTTTGGAGATCTCCTACGAGCAGTACTTC
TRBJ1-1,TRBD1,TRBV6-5,CASSPMTGMNTEAFF,TGTGCCAGCAGTCCAATGACAGGGATGAACACTGAAGCTTTCTTT
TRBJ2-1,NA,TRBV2,CASSEEGLPNNEQFF,TGTGCCAGCAGTGAAGAAGGACTACCCAACAATGAGCAGTTCTTC
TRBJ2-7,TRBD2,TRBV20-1,CSASIAGEQYF,TGCAGTGCTAGTATAGCGGGGGAGCAGTACTTC
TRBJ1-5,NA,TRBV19,CASSSRVGPQHF,TGTGCCAGTAGCAGCAGGGTGGGACCCCAGCATTTT
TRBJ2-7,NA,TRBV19,CASSRQPSYEQYF,TGTGCCAGTAGTCGACAGCCCTCCTACGAGCAGTACTTC
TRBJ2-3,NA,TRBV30,CAWSRADTQYF,TGTGCCTGGAGCAGGGCAGATACGCAGTATTTT
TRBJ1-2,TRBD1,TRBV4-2,CASSPKRLKWTGQGEGGYTF,TGTGCCAGCAGCCCTAAACGTTTGAAATGGACGGGACAGGGAGAGGGAGGCTACACCTTC
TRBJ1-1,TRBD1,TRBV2,CASRRTSTGGSEAFF,TGTGCCAGCAGGAGAACTTCTACAGGGGGCTCTGAAGCTTTCTTT